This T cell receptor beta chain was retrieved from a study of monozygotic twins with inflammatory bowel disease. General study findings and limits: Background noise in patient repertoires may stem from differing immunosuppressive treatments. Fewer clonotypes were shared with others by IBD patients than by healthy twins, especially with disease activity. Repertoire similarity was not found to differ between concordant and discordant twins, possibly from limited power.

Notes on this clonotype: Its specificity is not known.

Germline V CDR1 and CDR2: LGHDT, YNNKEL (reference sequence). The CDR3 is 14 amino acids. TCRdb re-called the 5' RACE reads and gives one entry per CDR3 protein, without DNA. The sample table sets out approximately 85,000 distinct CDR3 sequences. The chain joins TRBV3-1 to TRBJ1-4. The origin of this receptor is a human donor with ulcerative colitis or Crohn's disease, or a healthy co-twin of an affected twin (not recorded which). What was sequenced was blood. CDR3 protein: CASSQDSWTAKLFF.